The rows below give T cell receptor beta chains drawn from one sample of a study of blood T cell repertoires in COVID-19. Here immunoSEQ multiplex PCR was the method, and the copy in TCRdb shows in-frame clones only, minus some. The sample shows about 140,000 clones, about 86% of them seen only once. Material: peripheral blood. These receptors were collected from a woman in her sixties with acute or convalescent COVID-19. Both conserved end residues are part of each CDR3. A D gene is named only where the DNA matches it firmly. Rows give clone size only sometimes, using once, few, many, or a class for an expanded clone.

V gene: TRBV2; clone size: NA; D gene: NA; J gene: TRBJ2-1; CDR3 DNA: TGTGCCAGCACTTCGCGGGCGATGAACAATGAGCAGTTCTTC; CDR3 protein: CASTSRAMNNEQFF
V gene: TRBV28; clone size: NA; D gene: TRBD1; J gene: TRBJ1-1; CDR3 DNA: TGTGCCAGCAGCCGAACCGGGACAGCGAACACTGAAGCTTTCTTT; CDR3 protein: CASSRTGTANTEAFF
V gene: TRBV29-1; clone size: NA; D gene: NA; J gene: TRBJ1-1; CDR3 DNA: TGCAGCGTGAAATACGGGAACACTGAAGCTTTCTTT; CDR3 protein: CSVKYGNTEAFF
V gene: TRBV5-1; clone size: NA; D gene: NA; J gene: TRBJ1-5; CDR3 DNA: TGCGCCAGCAGCTTAGACAGCTCCAATCAGCCCCAGCATTTT; CDR3 protein: CASSLDSSNQPQHF
V gene: TRBV7-2; clone size: NA; D gene: TRBD2; J gene: TRBJ2-1; CDR3 DNA: TGTGCCAGCAGCGAAGTCCTTAGCGGGAGCGGAAATGAGCAGTTCTTC; CDR3 protein: CASSEVLSGSGNEQFF
V gene: TRBV24-1; clone size: NA; D gene: TRBD1; J gene: TRBJ1-2; CDR3 DNA: TGTGCCACCAGTGACCCCGGGACAGCCTGGGGCTACACCTTC; CDR3 protein: CATSDPGTAWGYTF
V gene: TRBV7-6; clone size: NA; D gene: NA; J gene: TRBJ2-3; CDR3 DNA: TGTGCCAGCAGCAGCAACACAGGGTTTGCCACAGATACGCAGTATTTT; CDR3 protein: CASSSNTGFATDTQYF
V gene: TRBV15; clone size: few; D gene: NA; J gene: TRBJ2-3; CDR3 DNA: TGTGCCACCAGCAGGTTGAGGGATACGCAGTATTTT; CDR3 protein: CATSRLRDTQYF
V gene: TRBV19; clone size: NA; D gene: NA; J gene: TRBJ2-1; CDR3 DNA: TGTGCCAGTAGTATATTACCCTCGGGTAATGAGCAGTTCTTC; CDR3 protein: CASSILPSGNEQFF
V gene: TRBV29-1; clone size: once; D gene: TRBD1; J gene: TRBJ2-2; CDR3 DNA: TGCAGCGTCATCAAAACGGGCAGGGGGCGTTCCGGGGAGCTGTTTTTT; CDR3 protein: CSVIKTGRGRSGELFF
V gene: TRBV10-3; clone size: NA; D gene: TRBD1; J gene: TRBJ1-1; CDR3 DNA: TGTGCCATCCTTCGGACAGGGGACACTGAAGCTTTCTTT; CDR3 protein: CAILRTGDTEAFF
V gene: TRBV19; clone size: NA; D gene: TRBD2; J gene: TRBJ2-7; CDR3 DNA: TGTGCCAGTACCCCCCCGGGACTAGCGGGAGAGGGCGAGCAGTACTTC; CDR3 protein: CASTPPGLAGEGEQYF
V gene: TRBV7-2; clone size: once; D gene: NA; J gene: TRBJ1-1; CDR3 DNA: TGTGCCAGCAGCTTAGTGGGGAGGACGAACACTGAAGCTTTCTTT; CDR3 protein: CASSLVGRTNTEAFF
V gene: TRBV28; clone size: once; D gene: TRBD2; J gene: TRBJ2-7; CDR3 DNA: TGTGCCAGCAGTATCCCCTTCGGGGGGGCAAGATACGAGCAGTACTTC; CDR3 protein: CASSIPFGGARYEQYF
V gene: TRBV7-2; clone size: NA; D gene: NA; J gene: TRBJ2-1; CDR3 DNA: TGTGCCAGCAGCTTAGATGCGTTAACCTACAATGAGCAGTTCTTC; CDR3 protein: CASSLDALTYNEQFF
V gene: TRBV29-1; clone size: NA; D gene: NA; J gene: TRBJ1-1; CDR3 DNA: TGCAGCGTTTTCGCGGAGCCTTTGAACACTGAAGCTTTCTTT; CDR3 protein: CSVFAEPLNTEAFF
V gene: TRBV7-8; clone size: NA; D gene: TRBD1; J gene: TRBJ1-1; CDR3 DNA: TGTGCCAGCAGCGGCGGGACAGCCCCCATAAGGACTGAAGCTTTCTTT; CDR3 protein: CASSGGTAPIRTEAFF
V gene: TRBV9; clone size: NA; D gene: NA; J gene: TRBJ1-2; CDR3 DNA: TGTGCCAGCAGCCCCGCGGCGGTTGATGGCTACACCTTC; CDR3 protein: CASSPAAVDGYTF
V gene: TRBV6-1; clone size: NA; D gene: TRBD2; J gene: TRBJ2-1; CDR3 DNA: TGTGCCAGCAGTGAATGGCTAGCGGATAAACAGTTCTTC; CDR3 protein: CASSEWLADKQFF
V gene: TRBV5-4; clone size: NA; D gene: NA; J gene: TRBJ2-7; CDR3 DNA: TGTGCCAGCGCTCTAGAGTCCTACGAGCAGTACTTC; CDR3 protein: CASALESYEQYF
V gene: TRBV11-3; clone size: NA; D gene: NA; J gene: TRBJ2-2; CDR3 DNA: TGTGCCAGCAGCCCCCCCTACACCGGGGAGCTGTTTTTT; CDR3 protein: CASSPPYTGELFF
V gene: TRBV19; clone size: NA; D gene: NA; J gene: TRBJ1-6; CDR3 DNA: TGTGCCAGTAGTATGGGTCAGGGCGGGAGCTCACCCCTCCACTTT; CDR3 protein: CASSMGQGGSSPLHF
V gene: TRBV6-4; clone size: NA; D gene: TRBD1; J gene: TRBJ1-2; CDR3 DNA: TGTGCCAGCAGTGGGGGAGGCGGACAGGCTTATGGCTACACCTTC; CDR3 protein: CASSGGGGQAYGYTF
V gene: TRBV4-2; clone size: NA; D gene: TRBD2; J gene: TRBJ2-7; CDR3 DNA: TGTGCCAGCAGCCAAGATCATAGCGGGAGCTCCTACGAGCAGTACTTC; CDR3 protein: CASSQDHSGSSYEQYF
V gene: TRBV9; clone size: NA; D gene: TRBD1; J gene: TRBJ1-1; CDR3 DNA: TGTGCCAGCAGCGTATTAGACACAGGGGGCACTGAAGCTTTCTTT; CDR3 protein: CASSVLDTGGTEAFF
V gene: TRBV5-5; clone size: NA; D gene: TRBD1; J gene: TRBJ1-2; CDR3 DNA: TGTGCCAGCAATTCCGGGACAGGGACGTCCAACGGCTACACCTTC; CDR3 protein: CASNSGTGTSNGYTF
V gene: TRBV9; clone size: NA; D gene: TRBD1; J gene: TRBJ1-6; CDR3 DNA: TGTGCCAGCAGCGGGGGGACAGGTTATAATTCACCCCTCCACTTT; CDR3 protein: CASSGGTGYNSPLHF
V gene: TRBV24-1; clone size: NA; D gene: NA; J gene: TRBJ2-3; CDR3 DNA: TGTGCCACCAGTGATAGGGGCGGAAGCACAGATACGCAGTATTTT; CDR3 protein: CATSDRGGSTDTQYF
V gene: TRBV2; clone size: NA; D gene: TRBD1; J gene: TRBJ1-4; CDR3 DNA: TGTGCCAGCGGAGGACAGGGCGATGAAAAACTGTTTTTT; CDR3 protein: CASGGQGDEKLFF
V gene: TRBV27; clone size: NA; D gene: NA; J gene: TRBJ1-5; CDR3 DNA: TGTGCCAGCAGTTACTCTAAGGGCGGGGGGATGCAGCCCCAGCATTTT; CDR3 protein: CASSYSKGGGMQPQHF
V gene: TRBV7-2; clone size: NA; D gene: NA; J gene: TRBJ1-2; CDR3 DNA: TGTGCCAGCAGCTCCGACAGAATCTATGGCTACACCTTC; CDR3 protein: CASSSDRIYGYTF
V gene: TRBV2; clone size: NA; D gene: TRBD2; J gene: TRBJ2-3; CDR3 DNA: TGTGCCAGCAGTGAGCTAGCGGGAGGAGTAGATACGCAGTATTTT; CDR3 protein: CASSELAGGVDTQYF
V gene: TRBV19; clone size: NA; D gene: TRBD2; J gene: TRBJ2-5; CDR3 DNA: TGTGCCAGTAGCGATTCGGGACTAGCGCGCGGGTCCCAGTACTTC; CDR3 protein: CASSDSGLARGSQYF
V gene: TRBV4-3; clone size: once; D gene: NA; J gene: TRBJ1-2; CDR3 DNA: TGCGCCAGCAGCCAAGATCACAGGAAGTATGGCTACACCTTC; CDR3 protein: CASSQDHRKYGYTF
V gene: TRBV2; clone size: NA; D gene: TRBD2; J gene: TRBJ2-1; CDR3 DNA: TGTGCCAGCAGTGAAGGAGCGGGAGCTGGTAATGAGCAGTTCTTC; CDR3 protein: CASSEGAGAGNEQFF
V gene: TRBV18; clone size: NA; D gene: TRBD1; J gene: TRBJ2-7; CDR3 DNA: TGTGCCAGCTCACCACCGAGAGGACAGGGGTCCCGATCCTACGAGCAGTACTTC; CDR3 protein: CASSPPRGQGSRSYEQYF
V gene: TRBV6-5; clone size: few; D gene: TRBD1; J gene: TRBJ1-2; CDR3 DNA: TGTGCCAGCAGTTACTCCGGACAGGATCTTCCCTATGGCTACACCTTC; CDR3 protein: CASSYSGQDLPYGYTF
V gene: TRBV7-2; clone size: few; D gene: TRBD1; J gene: TRBJ1-2; CDR3 DNA: TGTGCCAGCAGCTTACAGGGACAGGGGAGATATGGCTACACCTTC; CDR3 protein: CASSLQGQGRYGYTF
V gene: TRBV10-3; clone size: NA; D gene: NA; J gene: TRBJ1-3; CDR3 DNA: TGTGCCATCAGTGAGAGTATACAGTCTGGAAACACCATATATTTT; CDR3 protein: CAISESIQSGNTIYF
V gene: TRBV11-3; clone size: NA; D gene: NA; J gene: TRBJ1-2; CDR3 DNA: TGTGCCAGCAGCTTCGACAGGAACCCCTATGGCTACACCTTC; CDR3 protein: CASSFDRNPYGYTF
V gene: TRBV16; clone size: NA; D gene: TRBD2; J gene: TRBJ2-1; CDR3 DNA: TGTGCCAGCAGCCAATCCCGGCTAGCGGGAGGGTATGAGCAGTTCTTC; CDR3 protein: CASSQSRLAGGYEQFF
V gene: TRBV6-5; clone size: NA; D gene: NA; J gene: TRBJ1-2; CDR3 DNA: TGTGCCAGCAGTCGCGGGGTATCCGCTAACTATGGCTACACCTTC; CDR3 protein: CASSRGVSANYGYTF
V gene: TRBV6-2/TRBV6-3; clone size: few; D gene: NA; J gene: TRBJ1-2; CDR3 DNA: TGTGCCAGCAGTCTCCAGTTATCCCTCAAGTATGGCTACACCTTC; CDR3 protein: CASSLQLSLKYGYTF
V gene: TRBV19; clone size: NA; D gene: NA; J gene: TRBJ2-7; CDR3 DNA: TGTGCCAGTAGTATACGGGGGGCGAGGGACGAGCAGTACTTC; CDR3 protein: CASSIRGARDEQYF
V gene: TRBV5-1; clone size: NA; D gene: NA; J gene: TRBJ1-1; CDR3 DNA: TGCGCCAGCAGCTTGGCCGCGTTGAACACTGAAGCTTTCTTT; CDR3 protein: CASSLAALNTEAFF
V gene: TRBV29-1; clone size: NA; D gene: TRBD1; J gene: TRBJ1-5; CDR3 DNA: TGCAGCGTTCGACAGGGTTATAATCAGCCCCAGCATTTT; CDR3 protein: CSVRQGYNQPQHF
V gene: TRBV24-1; clone size: NA; D gene: NA; J gene: TRBJ2-5; CDR3 DNA: TGTGCCACCAGTGGGGGGGCGGCGGGAGAAGAGACCCAGTACTTC; CDR3 protein: CATSGGAAGEETQYF
V gene: TRBV18; clone size: NA; D gene: TRBD2; J gene: TRBJ2-3; CDR3 DNA: TGTGCCAGCTCACCACTAGCGGGAGCAGATACGCAGTATTTT; CDR3 protein: CASSPLAGADTQYF